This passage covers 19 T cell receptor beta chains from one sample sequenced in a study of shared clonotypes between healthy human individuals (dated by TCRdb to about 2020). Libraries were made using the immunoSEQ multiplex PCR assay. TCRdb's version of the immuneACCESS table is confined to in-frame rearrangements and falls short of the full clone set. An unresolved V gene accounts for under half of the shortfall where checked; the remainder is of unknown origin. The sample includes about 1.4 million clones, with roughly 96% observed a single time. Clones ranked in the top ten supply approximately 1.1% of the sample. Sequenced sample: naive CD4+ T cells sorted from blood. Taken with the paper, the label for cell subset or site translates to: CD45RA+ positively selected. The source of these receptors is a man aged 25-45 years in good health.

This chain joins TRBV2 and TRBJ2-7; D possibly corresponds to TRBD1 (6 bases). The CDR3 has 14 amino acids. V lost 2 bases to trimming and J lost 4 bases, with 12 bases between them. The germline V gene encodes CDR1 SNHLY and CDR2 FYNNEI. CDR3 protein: CASSEQGSLYEQYF. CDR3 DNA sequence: TGTGCCAGCAGTGAACAGGGGAGTCTGTACGAGCAGTACTTC.

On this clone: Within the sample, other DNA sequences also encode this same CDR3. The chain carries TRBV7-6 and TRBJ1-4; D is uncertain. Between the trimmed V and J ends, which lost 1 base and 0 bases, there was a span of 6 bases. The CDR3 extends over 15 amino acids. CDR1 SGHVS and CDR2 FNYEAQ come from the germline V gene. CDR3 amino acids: CASSLGTATNEKLFF. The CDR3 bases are TGTGCCAGCAGCTTAGGAACAGCAACTAATGAAAAACTGTTTTTT.

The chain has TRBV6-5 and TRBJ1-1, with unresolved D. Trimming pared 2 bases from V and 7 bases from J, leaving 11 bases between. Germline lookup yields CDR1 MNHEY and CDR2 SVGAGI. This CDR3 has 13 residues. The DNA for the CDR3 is TGTGCCAGCAGTTACGCAACAGCTGTTGAAGCTTTCTTT. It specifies CASSYATAVEAFF.

CDR3 residues: CASRLGAFQETQYF. The CDR3 bases are TGTGCCAGCAGACTAGGGGCCTTCCAAGAGACCCAGTACTTC. This chain connects TRBV11-2 to TRBJ2-5; D is tentatively TRBD1 or TRBD2 (5 bases each). From germline, CDR1 is SGHAT and CDR2 FQNNGV. V lost 6 bases to trimming and J lost 1 base, with 12 bases between them. The CDR3 sequence is 14 residues long.

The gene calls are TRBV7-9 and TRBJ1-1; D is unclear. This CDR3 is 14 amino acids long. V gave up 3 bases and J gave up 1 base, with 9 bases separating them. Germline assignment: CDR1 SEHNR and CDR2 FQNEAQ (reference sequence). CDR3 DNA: TGTGCCAGCAGCTTGTTACCAGCGAACACTGAAGCTTTCTTT. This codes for CASSLLPANTEAFF.

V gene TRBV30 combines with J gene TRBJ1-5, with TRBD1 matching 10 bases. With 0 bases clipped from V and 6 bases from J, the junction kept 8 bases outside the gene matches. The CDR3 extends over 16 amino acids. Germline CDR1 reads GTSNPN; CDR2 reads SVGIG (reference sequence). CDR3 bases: TGTGCCTGGAGTGTAGGCGACAGGGGGCCAGGTCAGCCCCAGCATTTT. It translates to CAWSVGDRGPGQPQHF.

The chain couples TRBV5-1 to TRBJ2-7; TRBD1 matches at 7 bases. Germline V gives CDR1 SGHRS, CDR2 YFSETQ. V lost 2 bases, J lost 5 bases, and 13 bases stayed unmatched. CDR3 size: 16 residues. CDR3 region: CASSLASGTVIHEQYF. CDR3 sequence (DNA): TGCGCCAGCAGCTTAGCTTCCGGGACAGTCATCCACGAGCAGTACTTC.

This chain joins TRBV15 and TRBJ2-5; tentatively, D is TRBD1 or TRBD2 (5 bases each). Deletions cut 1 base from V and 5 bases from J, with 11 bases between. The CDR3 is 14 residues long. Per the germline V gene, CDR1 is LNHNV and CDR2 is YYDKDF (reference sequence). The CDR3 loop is CATSRGDHGETQYF. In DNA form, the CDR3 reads TGTGCCACCAGCAGAGGGGACCACGGGGAGACCCAGTACTTC.

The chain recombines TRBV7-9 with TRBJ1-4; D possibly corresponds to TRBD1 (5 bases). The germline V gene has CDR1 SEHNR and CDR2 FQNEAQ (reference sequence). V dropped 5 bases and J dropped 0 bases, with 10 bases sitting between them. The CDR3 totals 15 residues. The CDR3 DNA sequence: TGTGCCAGCAGCCGGGGACTAACAACTAATGAAAAACTGTTTTTT. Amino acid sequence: CASSRGLTTNEKLFF.

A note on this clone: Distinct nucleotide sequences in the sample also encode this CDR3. The CDR3 loop is CASSWDRTNTGELFF. As DNA, the CDR3 is TGTGCCAGCAGTTGGGACCGAACGAACACCGGGGAGCTGTTTTTT. V and J are TRBV2 and TRBJ2-2, with D perhaps being TRBD1 or TRBD2 (5 bases each). From germline, CDR1 is SNHLY and CDR2 FYNNEI. The V gene lost 5 bases and the J gene lost 0 bases, with 10 bases spanning the gap. There are 15 residues in the CDR3.

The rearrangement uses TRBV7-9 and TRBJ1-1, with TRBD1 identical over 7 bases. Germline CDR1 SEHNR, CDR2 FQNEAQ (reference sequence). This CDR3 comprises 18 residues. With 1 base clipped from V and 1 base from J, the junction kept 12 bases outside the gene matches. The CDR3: CASSLVRGVGGANTEAFF. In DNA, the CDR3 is TGTGCCAGCAGCTTAGTTCGCGGGGTAGGGGGCGCGAACACTGAAGCTTTCTTT. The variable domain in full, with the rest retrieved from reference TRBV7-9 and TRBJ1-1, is DTGVSQNPRHKITKRGQNVTFRCDPISEHNRLYWYRQTLGQGPEFLTYFQNEAQLEKSRLLSDRFSAERPKGSFSTLEIQRTEQGDSAMYLCASSLVRGVGGANTEAFFGQGTRLTVV.

The CDR3 bases are TGCGCCAGCAGCAAGCGGGACTCTCGGGAGACCCAGTACTTC. It codes for CASSKRDSRETQYF. This chain uses TRBV5-1 with TRBJ2-5; 7 bases are shared with TRBD2. CDR1 and CDR2 (germline): SGHRS, YFSETQ. The CDR3 is 14 amino acids. V lost 4 bases to trimming and J lost 5 bases; unmatched junction nucleotides: 8.

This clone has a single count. The DNA for the CDR3 is TGTGCCAGTAGCCAAGACTCTCTCTTCTCCTACGAGCAGTACTTC. It encodes CASSQDSLFSYEQYF. V usage is TRBV19 and J usage is TRBJ2-7; D remains ambiguous. The germline gives CDR1 LNHDA, CDR2 SQIVND (reference sequence). The V end was cut by 6 bases, the J end by 0 bases, with 15 bases between. This CDR3 region has 15 residues.

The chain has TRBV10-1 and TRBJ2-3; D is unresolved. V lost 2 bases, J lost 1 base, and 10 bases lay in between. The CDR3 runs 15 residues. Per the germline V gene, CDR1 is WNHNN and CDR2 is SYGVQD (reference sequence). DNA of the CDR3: TGCGCCAGCAGTGAGAACCGGTTAGGCACAGATACGCAGTATTTT. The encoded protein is CASSENRLGTDTQYF.

CDR3 DNA: TGTGCCAGTACGGGCAGGGGGCTATACGAGCAGTACTTC. As protein: CASTGRGLYEQYF. The rearrangement links TRBV19 to TRBJ2-7; 8 nucleotides align to TRBD1. The CDR3 is 13 residues long. With V trimmed by 7 bases and J by 4 bases, 6 bases remained unmatched. The germline gives CDR1 LNHDA, CDR2 SQIVND (reference sequence).

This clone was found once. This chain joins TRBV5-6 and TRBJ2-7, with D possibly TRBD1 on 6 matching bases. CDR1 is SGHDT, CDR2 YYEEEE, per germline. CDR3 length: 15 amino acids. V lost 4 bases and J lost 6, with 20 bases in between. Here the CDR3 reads CASSAAGAGRAEQYF. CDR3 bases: TGTGCCAGCAGCGCGGCAGGGGCAGGGCGGGCCGAGCAGTACTTC.

The CDR3 DNA follows: TGTGCCAGCAGTTTAAGGCAGCGTACTGAAGCTTTCTTT. This translates into CASSLRQRTEAFF. The chain uses TRBV28 and TRBJ1-1; D gene ambiguous. The ends were cut back, 2 bases at V and 5 bases at J, with 9 bases in the middle. CDR3 length: 13 amino acids. The germline CDR1 and CDR2 sequences are MDHEN and SYDVKM.

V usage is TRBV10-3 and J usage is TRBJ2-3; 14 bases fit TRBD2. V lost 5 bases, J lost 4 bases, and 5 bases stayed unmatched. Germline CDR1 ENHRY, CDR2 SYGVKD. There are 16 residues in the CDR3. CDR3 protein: CAISPPGLAGADTQYF. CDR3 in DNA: TGTGCCATCAGTCCGCCGGGACTAGCGGGAGCAGATACGCAGTATTTT.

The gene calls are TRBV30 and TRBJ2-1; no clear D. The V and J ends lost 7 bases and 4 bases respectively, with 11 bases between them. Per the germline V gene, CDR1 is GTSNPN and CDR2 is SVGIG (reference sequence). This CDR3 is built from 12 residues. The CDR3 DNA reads TGTGCCTCCGATGGACCTTACAATGAGCAGTTCTTC. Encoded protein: CASDGPYNEQFF.